These T cell receptor beta chains were read from a single sample in a study of T cell responses to AZD1222 COVID-19 vaccine. Produced via immunoSEQ multiplex PCR; TCRdb's table is partial and in-frame only. The sample includes approximately 140,000 clones, 91% of them seen just once. The starting material was peripheral blood, obtained 28 days after the second dose of the MenACWY control vaccine. These receptors all come from an adult who received the MenACWY meningococcal vaccine as a control. CDR3s include the opening cysteine and the closing phenylalanine or tryptophan. A D gene is named only where the DNA matches it firmly. The size of a clone is reported for some rows only, either as once, few or many, or as a class for expanded clones.

clone_size	d_call	j_call	v_call	cdr3_aa	cdr3_nt
NA	TRBD1	TRBJ1-1	TRBV6-5	CASSTTGVGGTEAFF	TGTGCCAGCAGTACGACAGGGGTTGGGGGCACTGAAGCTTTCTTT
NA	TRBD1	TRBJ2-1	TRBV7-2	CASRLTGTGEYNEQFF	TGTGCCAGCAGACTGACCGGGACAGGGGAATACAATGAGCAGTTCTTC
NA	TRBD2	TRBJ2-6	TRBV7-9	CDPGVAGGSGANVLTF	TGTGACCCTGGGGTAGCGGGAGGCTCTGGGGCCAACGTCCTGACTTTC
NA	NA	TRBJ2-2	TRBV7-9	CASSQSNSVSGELFF	TGTGCCAGCAGCCAGAGCAACAGTGTTTCCGGGGAGCTGTTTTTT
NA	NA	TRBJ2-2	TRBV2	CASSGVGDTGELFF	TGTGCCAGCAGTGGGGTGGGGGACACCGGGGAGCTGTTTTTT
NA	NA	TRBJ2-7	TRBV4-1	CASSQPGRNYEQYF	TGCGCCAGCAGCCAACCAGGTAGAAACTACGAGCAGTACTTC
NA	NA	TRBJ1-1	TRBV15	CATSRDLGGEAFF	TGTGCCACCAGCAGAGATCTTGGGGGTGAAGCTTTCTTT
once	TRBD1	TRBJ2-7	TRBV6-1	CASSEARGQFYEQYF	TGTGCCAGCAGTGAAGCTAGGGGACAGTTCTACGAGCAGTACTTC
NA	TRBD1	TRBJ2-6	TRBV5-4	CASSPRQGTLTGANVLTF	TGTGCCAGCAGCCCCAGACAGGGGACCCTCACTGGGGCCAACGTCCTGACTTTC
NA	NA	TRBJ2-7	TRBV3-1/TRBV3-2	CASSTLGASYEQYF	TGTGCCAGCAGCACCCTAGGGGCCTCCTACGAGCAGTACTTC
NA	TRBD1	TRBJ1-4	TRBV15	CAPVTGVEKLFF	TGTGCCCCCGTGACAGGGGTTGAAAAACTGTTTTTT
NA	NA	TRBJ2-3	TRBV9	CASSVDGGVDTQYF	TGTGCCAGCAGCGTAGATGGGGGAGTAGATACGCAGTATTTT
NA	NA	TRBJ2-1	TRBV28	CASSQRDEEQFF	TGTGCCAGCAGTCAGCGCGATGAGGAGCAGTTCTTC
once	NA	TRBJ1-1	TRBV30	CAWNKGLGNEAFF	TGTGCCTGGAATAAGGGCCTCGGCAATGAAGCTTTCTTT
NA	TRBD1	TRBJ1-1	TRBV28	CASIEGGGRNTEAFF	TGTGCCAGCATTGAAGGGGGCGGTCGAAACACTGAAGCTTTCTTT
NA	TRBD1	TRBJ2-1	TRBV10-3	CAISMDRGSNEQFF	TGTGCCATCAGCATGGACAGGGGGAGTAATGAGCAGTTCTTC
NA	NA	TRBJ1-2	TRBV11-3	CASSSSDSGTYGYTF	TGTGCCAGCAGCTCATCGGACAGCGGAACCTATGGCTACACCTTC
NA	NA	TRBJ2-1	TRBV19	CASSTQGQGPREQFF	TGTGCCAGTAGTACCCAGGGACAAGGGCCGCGGGAGCAGTTCTTC
NA	NA	TRBJ1-2	TRBV12-3/TRBV12-4	CASSFKDNYGYTF	TGTGCCAGCAGTTTTAAGGATAACTATGGCTACACCTTC
few	TRBD2	TRBJ2-1	TRBV6-2/TRBV6-3	CASSYVRLAGADVHNEQFF	TGTGCCAGCAGTTACGTTAGGCTAGCGGGAGCTGATGTACACAATGAGCAGTTCTTC
NA	TRBD1	TRBJ1-2	TRBV15	CATTLGRGLGGYTF	TGTGCCACCACTCTCGGGAGGGGGCTCGGTGGCTACACCTTC
NA	NA	TRBJ1-5	TRBV10-3	CAISEAGANNQPQHF	TGTGCCATCAGTGAGGCAGGGGCTAACAATCAGCCCCAGCATTTT
NA	NA	TRBJ2-7	TRBV6-5	CASRAGQNSYEQYF	TGTGCCAGCAGAGCGGGACAGAACTCCTACGAGCAGTACTTC
NA	TRBD1	TRBJ2-7	TRBV5-1	CASSQGQGASYEQYF	TGCGCCAGCAGCCAGGGACAGGGGGCTTCCTACGAGCAGTACTTC
NA	NA	TRBJ2-1	TRBV7-8	CASSLAGVRGSSYNEQFF	TGTGCCAGCAGCTTAGCGGGTGTGCGGGGAAGCTCCTACAATGAGCAGTTCTTC